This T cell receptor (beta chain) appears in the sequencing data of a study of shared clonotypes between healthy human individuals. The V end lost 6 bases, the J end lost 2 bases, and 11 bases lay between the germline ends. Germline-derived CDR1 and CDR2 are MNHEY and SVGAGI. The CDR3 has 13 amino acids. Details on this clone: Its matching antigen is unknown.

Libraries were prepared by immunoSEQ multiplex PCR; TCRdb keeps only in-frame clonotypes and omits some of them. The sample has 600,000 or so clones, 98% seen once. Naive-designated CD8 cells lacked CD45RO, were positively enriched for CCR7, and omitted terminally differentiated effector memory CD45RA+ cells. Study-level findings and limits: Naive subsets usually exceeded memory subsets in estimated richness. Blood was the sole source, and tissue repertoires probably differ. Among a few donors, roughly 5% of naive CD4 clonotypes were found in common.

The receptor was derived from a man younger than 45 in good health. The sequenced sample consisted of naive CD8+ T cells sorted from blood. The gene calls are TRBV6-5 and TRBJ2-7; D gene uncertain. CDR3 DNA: TGTGCCAGCAGAGTTCCCGGTCCCTACGAGCAGTACTTC. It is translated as CASRVPGPYEQYF.